This TCR beta chain was captured in a study of blood T cell repertoires in COVID-19. This clone appeared once. Sequencing was performed with immunoSEQ multiplex PCR; in TCRdb, only in-frame clones are kept and a portion is missing. The sample comprises 270,000 or so clones, about nine tenths of which are singletons, and 0.95% to 1.5% rests with the top ten. The CDR3 is 17 amino acids. Germline-derived CDR1 and CDR2 are SGHAT and FQNNGV. V dropped 1 base and J dropped 7; count of bases not matched to a gene: 10. Sequenced: PBMCs or T cells enriched from blood (not recorded which). The rearrangement joins TRBV11-2 to TRBJ2-1; 10 bases are a match to TRBD2. The origin of this receptor is a woman aged 40 to 50 with acute COVID-19. The DNA for the CDR3 is TGTGCCAGCAGCTTAGGGACTAGCGGCACCTATGGGAATGAGCAGTTCTTC. Its protein product is CASSLGTSGTYGNEQFF.